These 17 T cell receptor beta chains originate from one sample sequenced in a study of blood T cell repertoires in COVID-19. TCRdb's table, derived via immunoSEQ multiplex PCR, lists solely in-frame clones and lacks some. The sample has roughly 53,000 clones, 85% to 90% seen once. The sequenced sample consisted of peripheral blood. These receptors originate from a woman older than 75 with COVID-19, enrolled during active disease.

This clone is medium-sized within its sample. This chain links TRBV27 with TRBJ1-2; 7 positions agree with TRBD1. Germline V lookup: CDR1 MNHEY, CDR2 SMNVEV (reference sequence). The CDR3 has 14 amino acids. J lost 1 base, V lost 6 bases, and 5 bases had no gene match. As DNA, the CDR3 is TGTGCCAGCAGGAGACAGGGTATTAACTATGGCTACACCTTC. Amino acid sequence: CASRRQGINYGYTF.

The chain is built from TRBV19 and TRBJ1-5; no firm D call. Germline CDR1 LNHDA, CDR2 SQIVND (reference sequence). This CDR3 is built from 15 residues. V lost 3 bases and J lost 2, with 11 bases in between. CDR3 in DNA: TGTGCCAGTAGTATCGGCGGGGTTCGCAATCAGCCCCAGCATTTT. Its translation: CASSIGGVRNQPQHF. The complete variable domain, with remaining parts taken from reference TRBV19 and TRBJ1-5, reads DGGITQSPKYLFRKEGQNVTLSCEQNLNHDAMYWYRQDPGQGLRLIYYSQIVNDFQKGDIAEGYSVSREKKESFPLTVTSAQKNPTAFYLCASSIGGVRNQPQHFGDGTRLSIL.

V is TRBV6-4 and J is TRBJ1-1; the match to TRBD1 covers 9 bases. The CDR3 has 15 amino acids. The junction had 5 bases not matched to a gene; V was cut back by 6 bases and J by 0 bases. Germline assignment: CDR1 MRHNA and CDR2 SNTAGT. CDR3 protein: CASRTQGAVNTEAFF. For the CDR3, the DNA is TGTGCCAGCAGAACACAGGGGGCCGTGAACACTGAAGCTTTCTTT.

V gene TRBV12-3 or TRBV12-4 combines with J gene TRBJ2-7; a possible D gene is TRBD2 (5 bases). The CDR3 is 13 residues long. Trimming left V 2 bases short and J 4 bases short, with 9 bases between. The CDR3 nucleotides read TGTGCCAGCAGTTTACGTGGGAGATACGAGCAGTACTTC. It yields the protein CASSLRGRYEQYF.

The rearrangement links TRBV2 to TRBJ1-2; TRBD1 agrees at 7 bases. Germline CDR1 is SNHLY and CDR2 is FYNNEI. After removal of 1 base from V and 10 bases from J, the junction contained 9 bases not matched to a gene. This CDR3 has 14 amino acids. The CDR3 loop is CASSEVLGDRPYTF. In nucleotides, the CDR3 is TGTGCCAGCAGTGAAGTCCTCGGGGACAGACCCTACACCTTC.

This clone was found a few times. V gene TRBV12-3 or TRBV12-4 combines with J gene TRBJ1-2; D uncertain. Deletions cut 3 bases from V and 4 bases from J, with 9 bases between. The CDR3 is made up of 13 amino acids. The CDR3, as DNA: TGTGCCAGCAGTTTGGCTACAGCCTATGGCTACACCTTC. Translation gives CASSLATAYGYTF.

The genes are TRBV7-3 and TRBJ2-6, with a weak D call TRBD1 (5 bases). Looked up from germline, CDR1 is SGHTA and CDR2 is FQGTGA. The CDR3 consists of 16 residues. Trimming removed 4 bases from V and 2 bases from J, with 12 bases in between. CDR3 in amino acids: CASSSKGVTGANVLTF. CDR3 coding DNA: TGTGCCAGCAGCTCCAAAGGGGTGACTGGGGCCAACGTCCTGACTTTC. Combining the CDR3 with reference TRBV7-3 and TRBJ2-6 gives the whole variable domain GAGVSQTPSNKVTEKGKYVELRCDPISGHTALYWYRQSLGQGPEFLIYFQGTGAADDSGLPNDRFFAVRPEGSVSTLKIQRTERGDSAVYLCASSSKGVTGANVLTFGAGSRLTVL.

The chain carries TRBV7-8 and TRBJ2-2, with TRBD2 identical over 7 bases. The CDR3 has 14 residues. The germline V gene has CDR1 SGHVS and CDR2 FQNEAQ. V lost 8 bases, J lost 4 bases, and 7 bases stayed unmatched. CDR3 nucleotide sequence: TGTGCCAGCTCAGCTTGGGAGGGCACCGGGGAGCTGTTTTTT. Protein: CASSAWEGTGELFF.

In nucleotides, the CDR3 is TGCGCCAGCAGCGGGGGGGCAGGGTGGAATGAGCAGTTCTTC. Translated: CASSGGAGWNEQFF. The chain is built from TRBV10-1 and TRBJ2-1; 8 bases agree with TRBD2. Germline assignment: CDR1 WNHNN and CDR2 SYGVQD (reference sequence). This CDR3 has 14 residues. V dropped 6 bases and J dropped 7; count of bases not matched to a gene: 8.

This chain links TRBV20-1 with TRBJ1-2; no clear D. V was pared by 4 bases and J by 0 bases, with 3 bases between. The CDR3 runs to 11 residues. Germline loops: CDR1 DFQATT, CDR2 SNEGSKA (reference sequence). CDR3 residues: CSATPNYGYTF. The CDR3 coding sequence is TGCAGTGCTACTCCTAACTATGGCTACACCTTC.

The chain couples TRBV9 to TRBJ1-1; D is possibly TRBD1 (6 bases). The CDR3 contains 16 residues. From germline, CDR1 is SGDLS and CDR2 YYNGEE. Trimming removed 3 bases at V and 4 bases at J, with 19 bases between. The CDR3, as DNA: TGTGCCAGCAGCGAAGTGGGCAGGGGTGTGAGCACTGAAGCTTTCTTT. Its translation is CASSEVGRGVSTEAFF.

The chain employs TRBV7-8 and TRBJ1-1; a weak D match, TRBD1 (5 bases). V was shortened by 8 bases and J by 0 bases, with 16 bases between the two germline ends. The germline V gene encodes CDR1 SGHVS and CDR2 FQNEAQ. There are 15 residues in the CDR3. The CDR3 loop reads CASWAGGDLNTEAFF. CDR3 nucleotides: TGTGCCAGCTGGGCGGGAGGGGATTTGAACACTGAAGCTTTCTTT.

This chain links TRBV5-1 with TRBJ2-3; D is uncertain. Trimming pared 6 bases from V and 5 bases from J, leaving 16 bases between. The germline V gene has CDR1 SGHRS and CDR2 YFSETQ. The CDR3 is made up of 14 amino acids. The CDR3 coding sequence is TGCGCCAGCACCAACAGTAACCTGCGAGATACGCAGTATTTT. Its protein is CASTNSNLRDTQYF.

CDR3 sequence reads: CASRVGDYGYTF. In DNA, the CDR3 is TGTGCCAGCAGGGTAGGGGACTATGGCTACACCTTC. V and J are TRBV6-5 and TRBJ1-2; D possibly corresponds to TRBD1 (5 bases). V gave up 6 bases and J gave up 3 bases, with 8 bases separating them. Germline CDR1 and CDR2: MNHEY and SVGAGI. The CDR3 contains 12 residues.

A single count supports this clone. V is TRBV28 and J is TRBJ1-2, with unresolved D. V lost 3 bases, J lost 4 bases, and 9 bases lay in between. In germline, CDR1 is MDHEN, CDR2 SYDVKM. The CDR3 is 13 residues long. CDR3 sequence: CASSFTRPYGYTF. CDR3 bases: TGTGCCAGCAGTTTTACCAGGCCCTATGGCTACACCTTC.

This clone was counted a single time. This sequence joins TRBV19 and TRBJ1-1, with D unclear. Germline V gives CDR1 LNHDA, CDR2 SQIVND (reference sequence). The CDR3 is made up of 15 amino acids. Deletions cut 5 bases from V and 5 bases from J, with 18 bases between. CDR3 sequence: CASSPRLGGYTEAFF. CDR3 nucleotide sequence: TGTGCCAGTAGTCCGAGACTGGGAGGATATACTGAAGCTTTCTTT. Supplemented by reference TRBV19 and TRBJ1-1, the full variable domain reads DGGITQSPKYLFRKEGQNVTLSCEQNLNHDAMYWYRQDPGQGLRLIYYSQIVNDFQKGDIAEGYSVSREKKESFPLTVTSAQKNPTAFYLCASSPRLGGYTEAFFGQGTRLTVV.

This clone was picked up a small number of times. The J gene is TRBJ1-1, the V gene TRBV3-1 (or the pseudogene TRBV3-2); a possible D gene is TRBD1 (5 bases). Trimming shortened V by 5 bases and J by 0 bases, and 10 bases separated the two germline ends. This CDR3 region has 14 residues. CDR1 is LGHDT, CDR2 YNNKEL, per germline (reference sequence). The CDR3 DNA reads TGTGCCAGCAGCAACGGACAAATGAACACTGAAGCTTTCTTT. Amino acid sequence: CASSNGQMNTEAFF.